The 2 T cell receptor beta chains in this list originate from one sample, sequenced in a study of chemoradiotherapy in HPV16-positive cancers. Profiled with immunoSEQ multiplex PCR; TCRdb holds only in-frame clones, not every one. The sample includes 25,000 to 40,000 clones, 88% of them seen just once. The sample in question was blood, obtained from a patient who underwent chemoradiotherapy. The origin of the receptors is a human donor with HPV-associated anogenital cancer.

J is TRBJ2-7 and V is TRBV5-1, with a weak D call TRBD1 (6 bases). From germline, CDR1 is SGHRS and CDR2 YFSETQ. Between the trimmed V and J ends, which lost 4 bases and 3 bases, there was a span of 14 bases. CDR3 length equals 14 residues. CDR3 coding DNA: TGCGCCAGCAGCCCAACAGGGCCTCTCTACGAGCAGTACTTC. Translated, it gives CASSPTGPLYEQYF.

This clone showed up just once. The junction shows a germline mismatch at one end, possibly a read error. The chain recombines TRBV7-7 with TRBJ2-1; TRBD2 matches at 7 bases. The V gene's germline CDR1 is SSHAT and CDR2 FNYEAQ (reference sequence). The CDR3 covers 16 residues. The chain's CDR3 is CASSSLGTTSYNEQFF. The CDR3, as DNA: TGTGCTAGCAGCTCGTTAGGGACTACCTCCTACAATGAGCAGTTCTTC.